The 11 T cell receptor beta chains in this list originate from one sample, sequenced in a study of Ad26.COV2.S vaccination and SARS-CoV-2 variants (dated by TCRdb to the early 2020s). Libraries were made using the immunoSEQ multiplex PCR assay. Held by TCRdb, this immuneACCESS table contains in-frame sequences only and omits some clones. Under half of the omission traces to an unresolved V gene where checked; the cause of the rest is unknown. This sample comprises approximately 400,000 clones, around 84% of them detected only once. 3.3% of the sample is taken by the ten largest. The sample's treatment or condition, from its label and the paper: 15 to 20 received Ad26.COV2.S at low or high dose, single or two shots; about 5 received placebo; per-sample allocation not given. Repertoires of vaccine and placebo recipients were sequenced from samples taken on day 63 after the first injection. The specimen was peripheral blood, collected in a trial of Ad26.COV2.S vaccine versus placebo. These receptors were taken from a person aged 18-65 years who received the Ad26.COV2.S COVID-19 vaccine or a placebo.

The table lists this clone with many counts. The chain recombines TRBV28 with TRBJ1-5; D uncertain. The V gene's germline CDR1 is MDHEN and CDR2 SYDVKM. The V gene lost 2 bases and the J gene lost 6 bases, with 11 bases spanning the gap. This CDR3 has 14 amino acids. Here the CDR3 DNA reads TGTGCCAGCAGTTTAGGGCCAGGCCCTCAGCCCCAGCATTTT. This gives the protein CASSLGPGPQPQHF.

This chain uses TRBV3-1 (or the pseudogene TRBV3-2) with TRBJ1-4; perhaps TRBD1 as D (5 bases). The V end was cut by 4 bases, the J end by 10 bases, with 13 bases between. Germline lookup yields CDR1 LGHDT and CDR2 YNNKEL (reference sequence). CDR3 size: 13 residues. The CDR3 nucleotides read TGTGCCAGCAGCCGGGACCCAGAGGGAAAACTGTTTTTT. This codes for CASSRDPEGKLFF.

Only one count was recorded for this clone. The CDR3: CASSPLPRQAQETQYF. The CDR3 DNA is TGTGCCAGCAGTCCCCTTCCGAGACAGGCACAAGAGACCCAGTACTTC. The rearrangement uses TRBV27 and TRBJ2-5; tentatively, D is TRBD1 (6 bases). Trimming stripped 5 bases from V and 2 bases from J, with 18 bases between. Germline V gene data show CDR1 as MNHEY and CDR2 as SMNVEV (reference sequence). This CDR3 comprises 16 residues.

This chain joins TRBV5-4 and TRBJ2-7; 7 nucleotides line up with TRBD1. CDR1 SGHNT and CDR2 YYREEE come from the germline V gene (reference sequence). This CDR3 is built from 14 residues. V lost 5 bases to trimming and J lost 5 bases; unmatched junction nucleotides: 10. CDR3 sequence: CASRSGTATHEQYF. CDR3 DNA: TGTGCCAGCAGATCCGGGACAGCCACTCACGAGCAGTACTTC.

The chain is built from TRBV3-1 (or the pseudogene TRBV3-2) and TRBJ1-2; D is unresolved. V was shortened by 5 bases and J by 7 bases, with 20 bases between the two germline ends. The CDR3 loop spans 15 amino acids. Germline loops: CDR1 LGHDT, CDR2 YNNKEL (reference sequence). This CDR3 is CASSIRFEGSPGYTF. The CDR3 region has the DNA TGTGCCAGCAGCATACGGTTTGAGGGCTCGCCTGGCTACACCTTC.

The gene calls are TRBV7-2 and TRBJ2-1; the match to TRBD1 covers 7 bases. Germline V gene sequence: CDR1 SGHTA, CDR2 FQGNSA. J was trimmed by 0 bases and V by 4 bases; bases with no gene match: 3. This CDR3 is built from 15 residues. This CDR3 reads CASSSRQGSYNEQFF. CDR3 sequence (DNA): TGTGCCAGCAGCTCGCGACAGGGCTCCTACAATGAGCAGTTCTTC.

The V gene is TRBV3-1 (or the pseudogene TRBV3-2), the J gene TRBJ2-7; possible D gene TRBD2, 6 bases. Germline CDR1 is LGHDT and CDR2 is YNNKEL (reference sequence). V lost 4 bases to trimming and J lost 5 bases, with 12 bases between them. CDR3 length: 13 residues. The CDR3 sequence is CASSPPGVDEQYF. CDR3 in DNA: TGTGCCAGCAGCCCGCCGGGGGTGGACGAGCAGTACTTC.

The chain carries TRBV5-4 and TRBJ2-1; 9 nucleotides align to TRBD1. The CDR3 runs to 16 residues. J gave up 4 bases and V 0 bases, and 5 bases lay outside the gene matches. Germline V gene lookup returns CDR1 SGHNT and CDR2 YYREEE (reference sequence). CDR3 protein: CASSLGGTGPYNEQFF. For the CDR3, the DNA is TGTGCCAGCAGCTTGGGGGGGACAGGGCCGTACAATGAGCAGTTCTTC.

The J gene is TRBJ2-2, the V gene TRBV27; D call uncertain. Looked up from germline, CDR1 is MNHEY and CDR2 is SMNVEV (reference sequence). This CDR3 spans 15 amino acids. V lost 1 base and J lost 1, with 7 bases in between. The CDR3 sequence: CASSLWGGNTGELFF. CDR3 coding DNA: TGTGCCAGCAGTTTATGGGGTGGGAACACCGGGGAGCTGTTTTTT.

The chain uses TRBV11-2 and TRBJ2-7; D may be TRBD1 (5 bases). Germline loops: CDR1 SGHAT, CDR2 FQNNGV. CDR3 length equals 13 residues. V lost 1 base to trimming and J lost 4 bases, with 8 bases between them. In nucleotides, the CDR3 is TGTGCCAGCAGCTTAGGACAGCTTTACGAGCAGTACTTC. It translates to CASSLGQLYEQYF.

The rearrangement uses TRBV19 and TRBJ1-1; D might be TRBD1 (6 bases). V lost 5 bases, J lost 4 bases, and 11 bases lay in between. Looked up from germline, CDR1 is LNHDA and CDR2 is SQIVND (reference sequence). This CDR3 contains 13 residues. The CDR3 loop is CASSAKQGTEAFF. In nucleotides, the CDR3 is TGTGCCAGTAGTGCCAAACAGGGCACTGAAGCTTTCTTT.